Below, 30 T cell receptor beta chains from the same sample are listed, as sequenced in a study of blood T cells in healthy people across ages (dated by TCRdb to the mid-2010s). Library construction relied on 5' RACE. Sequencing used an Illumina HiSeq 2500. The second PCR ran for roughly 6 to 11 cycles and used a J-beta primer mix along with a sample-barcoded 5' primer. TCRdb handled the public reads itself, with Q25 trimming in fastp and clone calling in MiXCR, and kept productive beta chains. Entries that share a CDR3 protein sequence are merged under the most common genes and DNA. This sample is represented by about 680,000 distinct CDR3 sequences; 45% to 50% of them were singletons. The ten most abundant clones make up roughly 34% of the sample. What was sequenced was blood. All receptors derive from a woman in her sixties in good health.

The V call is TRBV19, the J call TRBJ2-1, with 8 bases aligning to TRBD2. CDR1 LNHDA and CDR2 SQIVND come from the germline V gene (reference sequence). CDR3 length: 14 residues. J lost 4 bases, V lost 9 bases, and 8 bases had no gene match. CDR3 nucleotide sequence: TGTGCCAGCATAACTAGCGGCGATTACAATGAGCAGTTCTTC. Translation gives CASITSGDYNEQFF.

On this clonotype: The junction shows a germline mismatch at one end, possibly a read error. This chain uses TRBV7-9 with TRBJ1-1, with a tentative D call TRBD1 (6 bases). This CDR3 spans 15 amino acids. Germline CDR1 SEHNR, CDR2 FQNEAQ (reference sequence). The CDR3 here is CASSSRDIGNTEAFF. DNA for the CDR3: TGTGCCAGTAGCTCCCGGGACATAGGGAACACTGAAGCTTTCTTT. The variable domain in full, with the rest retrieved from reference TRBV7-9 and TRBJ1-1, is DTGVSQNPRHKITKRGQNVTFRCDPISEHNRLYWYRQTLGQGPEFLTYFQNEAQLEKSRLLSDRFSAERPKGSFSTLEIQRTEQGDSAMYLCASSSRDIGNTEAFFGQGTRLTVV.

The gene calls are TRBV20-1 and TRBJ2-3; a possible D gene is TRBD2 (5 bases). Germline V CDR1 and CDR2: DFQATT, SNEGSKA (reference sequence). The CDR3 totals 16 residues. The ends were cut back, 0 bases at V and 2 bases at J, with 15 bases in the middle. CDR3 residues: CSARDRRNGVTDTQYF. In DNA, the CDR3 is TGCAGTGCTAGAGATCGGAGGAACGGAGTCACAGATACGCAGTATTTT.

Concerning this clonotype itself: One end of the junction varies from germline; a read error may be responsible. The chain joins TRBV2 to TRBJ2-5; tentative D call: TRBD1 (6 bases). The end of the DNA aligns better with TRBJ2-7, so the J call may be wrong. The CDR3 loop spans 14 amino acids. The germline V gene has CDR1 SNHLY and CDR2 FYNNEI. The CDR3 loop reads CVSSEQGFGSEQYF. The DNA for the CDR3 is TGTGTCAGCAGTGAACAGGGTTTTGGAAGCGAGCAGTACTTC.

The rearrangement uses TRBV5-4 and TRBJ1-2; D remains ambiguous. The germline gives CDR1 SGHNT, CDR2 YYREEE (reference sequence). The CDR3 has 14 amino acids. V was pared by 4 bases and J by 2 bases, with 12 bases between. DNA of the CDR3: TGTGCCAGCAGCCCGACTCAGGAGAACTATGGCTACACCTTC. Its translation is CASSPTQENYGYTF.

The chain combines TRBV12-3 or TRBV12-4 with TRBJ2-2, with D uncertain. This CDR3 spans 15 amino acids. The V end was cut by 6 bases, the J end by 3 bases, with 14 bases between. For the CDR3, the DNA is TGTGCCAGCAGCCTACGGACCGAACACACCGGGGAGCTGTTTTTT. This translates into CASSLRTEHTGELFF.

This clonotype was seen once. The chain employs TRBV20-1 and TRBJ2-3; 12 nucleotides line up with TRBD1. Germline loops: CDR1 DFQATT, CDR2 SNEGSKA (reference sequence). The CDR3 is made up of 16 amino acids. Trimming took 3 bases from V and 1 from J; bases not matched to a gene: 5. CDR3 residues: CSARRDRGRRTDTQYF. CDR3 in DNA: TGCAGTGCTAGGCGGGACAGGGGGCGCCGCACAGATACGCAGTATTTT.

The V call is TRBV4-1, the J call TRBJ2-1, with 11 bases identical to TRBD2. This CDR3 region has 16 residues. CDR1 is MGHRA, CDR2 YSYEKL, per germline. Trimming removed 4 bases from V and 5 bases from J; junction bases left unmatched: 7. As DNA, the CDR3 is TGCGCCAGCAGCCGATCACCGGGACTAGCGGACAATGAGCAGTTCTTC. This sequence encodes CASSRSPGLADNEQFF.

The V and J genes are TRBV6-6 and TRBJ2-6; D is undetermined. CDR3 length equals 14 residues. The germline gives CDR1 MNHNY, CDR2 SVGAGI (reference sequence). V was shortened by 2 bases and J by 3 bases, with 5 bases between the two germline ends. Written as DNA, the CDR3 is TGTGCCAGCAGTTACCGAGGTGGGGCCAACGTCCTGACTTTC. Its protein product is CASSYRGGANVLTF.

The V and J genes are TRBV5-1 and TRBJ2-7; weak D call: TRBD1 (6 bases). Germline values: CDR1 SGHRS, CDR2 YFSETQ. The V end lost 4 bases, the J end lost 4 bases, and 15 bases lay between the germline ends. The CDR3 spans 14 residues. The CDR3 DNA sequence: TGCGCCAGCAGCGTTACGGGACAATCATACGAGCAGTACTTC. It specifies CASSVTGQSYEQYF.

This chain uses TRBV18 with TRBJ2-5; D uncertain. The CDR3 contains 14 residues. Germline V gene sequence: CDR1 KGHSH, CDR2 LQKENI. Between the trimmed V and J ends, which lost 1 base and 4 bases, there was a span of 10 bases. The CDR3 here is CASSPQSARETQYF. Here the CDR3 DNA reads TGTGCCAGCTCACCACAGTCGGCACGAGAGACCCAGTACTTC.

This clonotype has only one observation. The V and J genes are TRBV30 and TRBJ2-5, with 9 bases lining up with TRBD1. Trimming removed 3 bases from V and 1 base from J; junction bases left unmatched: 9. The CDR3 covers 16 residues. Germline V CDR1 and CDR2: GTSNPN, SVGIG (reference sequence). This chain's CDR3 is CAWRRQGVRFQETQYF. The CDR3 DNA follows: TGTGCCTGGAGGAGACAGGGGGTGAGATTCCAAGAGACCCAGTACTTC. Variable domain in full (rest from reference TRBV30 and TRBJ2-5): SQTIHQWPATLVQPVGSPLSLECTVEGTSNPNLYWYRQAAGRGLQLLFYSVGIGQISSEVPQNLSASRPQDRQFILSSKKLLLSDSGFYLCAWRRQGVRFQETQYFGPGTRLLVL.

The genes are TRBV11-2 and TRBJ2-5; 14 bases line up with TRBD2. The CDR3 is made up of 18 amino acids. The junction had 10 bases not matched to a gene; V was cut back by 5 bases and J by 2 bases. Germline lookup yields CDR1 SGHAT and CDR2 FQNNGV. The DNA for the CDR3 is TGTGCCAGCAGCACATGGACTAGCGGGAGGATGGGGCAAGAGACCCAGTACTTC. Translated: CASSTWTSGRMGQETQYF.

Regarding this clonotype: A much larger clone differs from this one at a single base, so this may be a read error. The gene calls are TRBV7-2 and TRBJ1-6, with D unresolved. CDR1 is SGHTA, CDR2 FQGNSA, per germline. This CDR3 is built from 15 residues. Trimming shortened V by 2 bases and J by 12 bases, and 17 bases separated the two germline ends. The CDR3 nucleotides are TGTGCCAGCAGCTTATTGGGCCAGAGAGGATTACCCCTCCACTTT. Its protein is CASSLLGQRGLPLHF.

V gene TRBV10-3 combines with J gene TRBJ1-1; possibly TRBD1 for D (5 bases). Trimming cost V 0 bases and J 0 bases, with 20 bases left between them. Germline V gives CDR1 ENHRY, CDR2 SYGVKD. The CDR3 sequence is 19 residues long. The CDR3 bases are TGTGCCATCAGTGAGTCGAGCGGGGGTGGCGCGAAATTGAACACTGAAGCTTTCTTT. Translated: CAISESSGGGAKLNTEAFF.

The chain uses TRBV27 and TRBJ2-5; 11 bases are a match to TRBD2. The ends lost 4 bases at V and 4 bases at J; junction bases unmatched: 11. The germline V gene has CDR1 MNHEY and CDR2 SMNVEV (reference sequence). This CDR3 region has 17 residues. The CDR3 sequence is CASSYTSSGRPTETQYF. DNA of the CDR3: TGTGCCAGCAGTTACACCTCTAGCGGGAGGCCGACAGAGACCCAGTACTTC.

The chain joins TRBV7-3 to TRBJ2-7; D not certain. The V end was cut by 2 bases, the J end by 2 bases, with 10 bases between. The V gene's germline CDR1 is SGHTA and CDR2 FQGTGA. This CDR3 is built from 14 residues. The DNA of the CDR3 is TGTGCCAGCAGCTTATCTAACAATGCCTACGAGCAGTACTTC. Its protein is CASSLSNNAYEQYF.

The chain employs TRBV20-1 and TRBJ1-6, with a tentative D call TRBD1 (5 bases). The V gene's germline CDR1 is DFQATT and CDR2 SNEGSKA (reference sequence). The CDR3 sequence is 15 residues long. V lost 4 bases, J lost 6 bases, and 16 bases lay in between. This CDR3 reads CSAKEWGRINSPLHF. The CDR3 nucleotides read TGCAGTGCTAAGGAATGGGGCCGGATTAATTCACCCCTCCACTTT.

This clonotype was seen repeatedly, ten times or more. The J gene is TRBJ1-2, the V gene TRBV5-1; TRBD1 is a possible D gene (5 bases). The CDR3 is 13 amino acids. Trimming removed 2 bases at V and 4 bases at J, with 9 bases between. The germline V gene has CDR1 SGHRS and CDR2 YFSETQ. The CDR3 is CASSFGASYGYTF. The CDR3 nucleotides are TGCGCCAGCAGCTTCGGGGCCAGCTATGGCTACACCTTC.

The V gene is TRBV7-2, the J gene TRBJ2-5; D gene ambiguous. This CDR3 contains 14 residues. Germline-derived CDR1 and CDR2 are SGHTA and FQGNSA. The ends were cut back, 1 base at V and 5 bases at J, with 11 bases in the middle. This CDR3 is CASSLERSEETQYF. CDR3 coding DNA: TGTGCCAGCAGCTTAGAGAGGTCAGAGGAGACCCAGTACTTC.

This clonotype appeared a few times. The chain has TRBV27 and TRBJ1-2; unclear D gene. This CDR3 has 13 residues. Trimming left V 4 bases short and J 7 bases short, with 13 bases between. CDR1 and CDR2 (germline): MNHEY, SMNVEV (reference sequence). The CDR3 nucleotides read TGTGCCAGCAGTTCGGACTCAGTTCGTGGCTACACCTTC. It encodes CASSSDSVRGYTF.

The CDR3 loop is CASGSLSGAKNIQYF. The CDR3 DNA reads TGTGCCAGCGGTTCCCTTTCGGGGGCCAAAAACATTCAGTACTTC. This rearrangement joins TRBV6-6 to TRBJ2-4; a possible D gene is TRBD2 (5 bases). This CDR3 is built from 15 residues. CDR1 is MNHNY and CDR2 is SVGAGI in the germline V gene (reference sequence). Trimming shortened V by 8 bases and J by 1 base, and 15 bases separated the two germline ends.

DNA for the CDR3: TGTGCCAGCAGTGAATGGCGGACAGGGAATTCACCCCTCCACTTT. It encodes CASSEWRTGNSPLHF. The rearrangement uses TRBV25-1 and TRBJ1-6, with 8 positions matching TRBD1. Losses at the gene ends were 1 base for V and 7 bases for J; bases not matched to a gene: 3. Germline loops: CDR1 MGHDK, CDR2 SYGVNS. CDR3 length equals 15 residues. Based on the CDR3 plus reference TRBV25-1 and TRBJ1-6, the full variable domain is EADIYQTPRYLVIGTGKKITLECSQTMGHDKMYWYQQDPGMELHLIHYSYGVNSTEKGDLSSESTVSRIRTEHFPLTLESARPSHTSQYLCASSEWRTGNSPLHFGNGTRLTVT.

This clonotype appeared a few times. The V call is TRBV6-5, the J call TRBJ2-3, with 9 bases identical to TRBD2. V gave up 6 bases and J gave up 3 bases; unmatched junction bases: 7. The CDR3 is 15 amino acids. From germline, CDR1 is MNHEY and CDR2 SVGAGI. In nucleotides, the CDR3 is TGTGCCAGCAGCTCGGCTAGCGGGGTAACAGATACGCAGTATTTT. This encodes CASSSASGVTDTQYF.

This clonotype has a handful of counts. The chain employs TRBV10-3 and TRBJ2-7, with unresolved D. Germline CDR1 is ENHRY and CDR2 is SYGVKD. The CDR3 sequence is 12 residues long. The V gene lost 8 bases and the J gene lost 5 bases, with 13 bases spanning the gap. DNA of the CDR3: TGTGCCATCGAAAGCTCGGGCGACGAGCAGTACTTC. It codes for CAIESSGDEQYF.

The chain links TRBV7-3 to TRBJ2-7, with TRBD1 matching 9 bases. CDR1 and CDR2 (germline): SGHTA, FQGTGA. Germline trimming cut 5 bases from V and 7 bases from J; bases unmatched to any gene: 9. CDR3 length equals 14 residues. Here the CDR3 reads CASSRGTGLGEQYF. CDR3 in DNA: TGTGCCAGCAGCCGAGGGACAGGGCTGGGAGAGCAGTACTTC.

The J gene is TRBJ2-1, the V gene TRBV5-1; D perhaps matches TRBD2 (6 bases). Trimming shortened V by 4 bases and J by 0 bases, and 11 bases separated the two germline ends. CDR3 length: 15 amino acids. Germline V gene lookup returns CDR1 SGHRS and CDR2 YFSETQ. The CDR3 protein is CASSPSVASYNEQFF. The DNA for the CDR3 is TGCGCCAGCAGCCCTAGCGTCGCCTCCTACAATGAGCAGTTCTTC.

The chain joins TRBV19 to TRBJ2-1; D gene unclear. Between the trimmed V and J ends, which lost 6 bases and 3 bases, there was a span of 30 bases. CDR1 is LNHDA, CDR2 SQIVND, per germline (reference sequence). The CDR3 loop spans 20 amino acids. CDR3 DNA: TGTGCCAGTAGACCTTCCCCTGGCCAGCCAGGTCCCCAAAGCTACAATGAGCAGTTCTTC. Translation: CASRPSPGQPGPQSYNEQFF.

The chain joins TRBV7-2 to TRBJ1-4; D may be TRBD1 (5 bases). Germline loops: CDR1 SGHTA, CDR2 FQGNSA. Trimming pared 5 bases from V and 4 bases from J, leaving 11 bases between. The CDR3 sequence is 14 residues long. The CDR3, as DNA: TGTGCCAGCAGCAAGGGGTTGGTTAATGAAAAACTGTTTTTT. It translates to CASSKGLVNEKLFF.

This clonotype was counted between two and nine times. The chain recombines TRBV20-1 with TRBJ2-7; unclear D gene. CDR1 is DFQATT, CDR2 SNEGSKA, per germline (reference sequence). CDR3 length: 17 amino acids. V was clipped by 2 bases and J by 0 bases, with 20 bases between them. The CDR3 DNA is TGCAGTGCTAGACCCTCGAAGGGTTCACTTTTCTCCTACGAGCAGTACTTC. Protein product: CSARPSKGSLFSYEQYF.